The rows below give T cell receptor beta chains drawn from one sample of a study of blood T cell repertoires in COVID-19. Data came from immunoSEQ multiplex PCR; TCRdb stores just in-frame clones and leaves some out. The sample includes 200,000 or so clones, about nine tenths of them seen just once. Source material: peripheral blood. These receptors all come from a woman aged 55-69 years with acute or convalescent COVID-19. Each CDR3 is given with its conserved first and last residue. A D gene is named only where the DNA matches it firmly. Expanded clones are given a class, and other clones once, few, many or no size at all.

TRBV6-2/TRBV6-3,TRBD2,TRBJ2-1,.,TGTGCCAGCACCCCGGGACTAGCGAGGCCGAATGAGCAGTTCTTC,CASTPGLARPNEQFF
TRBV5-1,.,TRBJ2-3,.,TGCGCCAGCAGCTTGGGCGGGGCAACAGATACGCAGTATTTT,CASSLGGATDTQYF
TRBV4-2,TRBD1,TRBJ2-2,.,TGTGCCAGCACCCCGGACAGGGTAGGGACCGGGGAGCTGTTTTTT,CASTPDRVGTGELFF
TRBV7-6,TRBD2,TRBJ2-3,once,TGTGCCAGCAGCTTAGCCCTAGCGGGTCCGATTTCTAGCACAGATACGCAGTATTTT,CASSLALAGPISSTDTQYF
TRBV27,.,TRBJ1-5,once,TGTGCCAGCAGCCTACTGGGGGGGGGCGGCTTTCGCAATCAGCCCCAGCATTTT,CASSLLGGGGFRNQPQHF
TRBV2,.,TRBJ2-2,once,TGTGCCAGCAGGATAGGAGGGGCGAACACCGGGGAGCTGTTTTTT,CASRIGGANTGELFF
TRBV7-3,TRBD2,TRBJ2-1,few,TGTGCCAGCAGCCTCGGGACTAGCGTCGATGAGCAGTTCTTC,CASSLGTSVDEQFF
TRBV5-1,.,TRBJ1-4,.,TGCGCCAGCAGCTTGGCGCCGGGGACTAATGAAAAACTGTTTTTT,CASSLAPGTNEKLFF
TRBV19,.,TRBJ1-2,.,TGTGCCAGTACCGCTTCTGTTACAGTTCCGTATGGCTACACCTTC,CASTASVTVPYGYTF
TRBV11-1,.,TRBJ1-1,.,TGTGCCAGCAGCTTAGCGAGGCAGAGGAACACTGAAGCTTTCTTT,CASSLARQRNTEAFF
TRBV30,TRBD2,TRBJ2-7,few,TGTGCCTGGAGTGTTGGTAGCGGGATATACTACGAGCAGTACTTC,CAWSVGSGIYYEQYF
TRBV28,.,TRBJ1-2,.,TGTGCCAGCCATACGACAGCTAACTATGGCTACACCTTC,CASHTTANYGYTF
TRBV27,.,TRBJ2-7,.,TGTGCCAGCACAGGGACAACTACTAGGGAGCAGTACTTC,CASTGTTTREQYF
TRBV14,.,TRBJ2-2,.,TGTGCCAGCAGCCAGTTCGCCAGGCGCACCGGGGAGCTGTTTTTT,CASSQFARRTGELFF
TRBV4-2,.,TRBJ2-7,.,TGTGCCAGCAGCCAAGCCGCTACCGAGGGCTCCTACGAGCAGTACTTC,CASSQAATEGSYEQYF
TRBV13,.,TRBJ1-5,.,TGTGCCAGCAGCTTTGGGGAGAGCAATCAGCCCCAGCATTTT,CASSFGESNQPQHF
TRBV6-9,TRBD1,TRBJ1-1,.,TGTGCCAGCAGAACAGGGGGAAGTTACTCACGCACTGAAGCTTTCTTT,CASRTGGSYSRTEAFF
TRBV4-2,.,TRBJ1-4,.,TGTGCCAGCAGCCAGGGGGGGGGTAATGAAAAACTGTTTTTT,CASSQGGGNEKLFF
TRBV29-1,TRBD1,TRBJ1-1,.,TGCAGCGCCAGGACAGGGAACACTGAAGCTTTCTTT,CSARTGNTEAFF
TRBV3-1/TRBV3-2,TRBD2,TRBJ2-2,.,TGTGCCAGCAGCCTCCGACTAGCGGGATACACCGGGGAGCTGTTTTTT,CASSLRLAGYTGELFF
TRBV10-2,.,TRBJ2-3,few,TGCGCCAGCAGTGAGTTGCGAACGGGGGTGGTAGATACGCAGTATTTT,CASSELRTGVVDTQYF
TRBV5-4,TRBD1,TRBJ2-2,.,TGTGCCAGCACCTCTAGGACAGGGAAGAATGGCGGGGAGCTGTTTTTT,CASTSRTGKNGGELFF
TRBV5-1,.,TRBJ1-2,.,TGCGCCAGCAGCTTAAACGGTGAATATGGCTACACCTTC,CASSLNGEYGYTF
TRBV14,.,TRBJ1-5,.,TGTGCCAGCAGCCGGAAAAGAGGCAGGGAGGGCAATCAGCCCCAGCATTTT,CASSRKRGREGNQPQHF
TRBV6-5,TRBD1,TRBJ2-7,.,TGTGCCAGCATGGGGGTGCCAGGGGGTAGGATCGAGCAGTACTTC,CASMGVPGGRIEQYF
TRBV7-2,.,TRBJ2-3,.,TGTGCCAGCAGCTTAGCCCTCCTCCAACGGGGAGATACGCAGTATTTT,CASSLALLQRGDTQYF
TRBV24-1,.,TRBJ1-2,.,TGTGCCACCAGTGACCCCGCCGAGAATGGCTACACCTTC,CATSDPAENGYTF
TRBV29-1,.,TRBJ1-2,.,TGCAGCGTTAGACGGGGGGCCGAATATGGCTACACCTTC,CSVRRGAEYGYTF
TRBV9,.,TRBJ1-2,.,TGTGCCAGCAGCCCCTATTCGGCGGGGGCCCACTATGGCTACACCTTC,CASSPYSAGAHYGYTF
TRBV6-6,TRBD1,TRBJ1-4,.,TGTGCCAGCGTTTCCGGGACAGCTAATGAAAAACTGTTTTTT,CASVSGTANEKLFF
TRBV5-4,TRBD2,TRBJ2-5,.,TGTGCCAGCAGCGCTAGGGGACTACAAGAGACCCAGTACTTC,CASSARGLQETQYF
TRBV7-2,.,TRBJ2-1,.,TGTGCCAGTACAAGCCGGTTCGGGGAGCAGTTCTTC,CASTSRFGEQFF
TRBV4-2,TRBD2,TRBJ2-3,.,TGTGCCAGCAGCCAAGATCTAGCGGGAGAAAGCACAGATACGCAGTATTTT,CASSQDLAGESTDTQYF
TRBV7-3,.,TRBJ2-3,.,TGTGCCAGCAGCTTAACCGCTTTGGGGCCAGATACGCAGTATTTT,CASSLTALGPDTQYF
TRBV9,TRBD2,TRBJ2-7,.,TGTGCCAGCAGCGTAGAAGCGGGAGGGCCCTACGAGCAGTACTTC,CASSVEAGGPYEQYF
TRBV7-2,.,TRBJ2-4,.,TGTGCCAGCAGCTTGGTCAGGGGAGGGGATCAGGGGAACATTCAGTACTTC,CASSLVRGGDQGNIQYF
TRBV6-5,.,TRBJ2-5,.,TGTGCCAGCAGGGCAGGGATGATCCAAGAGACCCAGTACTTC,CASRAGMIQETQYF
TRBV3-1/TRBV3-2,.,TRBJ2-3,.,TGTGCCAGCAGCCAAGATCCTAAGGGGACAGATACGCAGTATTTT,CASSQDPKGTDTQYF
TRBV7-9,.,TRBJ1-1,.,TGTGCCAGCAGCTTAACTGGGAACACTGAAGCTTTCTTT,CASSLTGNTEAFF
TRBV7-6,.,TRBJ2-1,.,TGTGCCAGCAGCTCGCTGGCGGGATCCTACAATGAGCAGTTCTTC,CASSSLAGSYNEQFF
TRBV6-5,TRBD2,TRBJ2-7,.,TGTGCCAGCAGTTACCGAAGCGGGGGCACCTCCTACGAGCAGTACTTC,CASSYRSGGTSYEQYF
TRBV5-1,TRBD1,TRBJ1-6,.,TGCGCCAGCAGCCCAGACGGGACAGGCAAGGGTTCACCCCTCCACTTT,CASSPDGTGKGSPLHF
TRBV19,TRBD2,TRBJ2-7,.,TGTGCCAGTAGTATCGCCGGGACTAGCGAGCAGTACTTC,CASSIAGTSEQYF
TRBV7-2,.,TRBJ1-5,.,TGTGCCAGCAGCCCCCTGAGGGGGTTTAGCAATCAGCCCCAGCATTTT,CASSPLRGFSNQPQHF
TRBV30,.,TRBJ2-2,.,TGTGCCTGGTCCCCGGGGAGTCGTGCCACCGGGGAGCTGTTTTTT,CAWSPGSRATGELFF
TRBV28,TRBD2,TRBJ2-3,.,TGTGCCAGCAGCCCTCTAGCGGGTGGCACAGATACGCAGTATTTT,CASSPLAGGTDTQYF
TRBV3-1/TRBV3-2,TRBD2,TRBJ2-4,.,TGTGCCAGCAGTAATAGCGGGGGGAGAGCCAAAAACATTCAGTACTTC,CASSNSGGRAKNIQYF
TRBV4-1,.,TRBJ1-1,.,TGCGCCAGCAGCCAAGATGGGAGTGTAGAAGCTTTCTTT,CASSQDGSVEAFF